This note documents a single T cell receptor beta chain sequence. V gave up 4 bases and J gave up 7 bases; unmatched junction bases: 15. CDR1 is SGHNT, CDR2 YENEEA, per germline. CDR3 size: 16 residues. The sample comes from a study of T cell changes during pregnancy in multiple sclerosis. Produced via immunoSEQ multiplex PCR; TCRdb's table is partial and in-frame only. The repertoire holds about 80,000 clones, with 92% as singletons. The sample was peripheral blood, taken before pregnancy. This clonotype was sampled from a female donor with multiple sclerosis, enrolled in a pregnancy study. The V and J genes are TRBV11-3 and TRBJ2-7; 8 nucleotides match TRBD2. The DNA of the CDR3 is TGTGCCAGCAGCTCCGGGGGGGGAGAGGCTCCGGGTGAGCAGTACTTC. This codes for CASSSGGGEAPGEQYF.